What follows are 23 T cell receptor beta chains derived from one specimen sequenced in a study of shared clonotypes between healthy human individuals. Generated by immunoSEQ multiplex PCR, the TCRdb table keeps only in-frame clones and is missing some. The sample lists about 500,000 clones; 60% to 80% were seen once. The sample consisted of PBMCs. All receptors derive from a middle-aged woman in good health. Some clones in this sample may be carry-over from other donors' samples.

The chain carries TRBV30 and TRBJ1-2; tentative D call: TRBD1 (5 bases). The V and J ends lost 4 bases and 5 bases respectively, with 17 bases between them. This CDR3 spans 14 amino acids. Germline V gene lookup returns CDR1 GTSNPN and CDR2 SVGIG (reference sequence). CDR3 sequence: CAWTPRGSWYGYTF. As DNA, the CDR3 is TGTGCCTGGACCCCCCGGGGCTCTTGGTATGGCTACACCTTC.

Comment on this clone: Other DNA sequences in the sample encode the same CDR3. The gene calls are TRBV7-2 and TRBJ2-7, with TRBD2 matching over 9 bases. The CDR3 consists of 13 residues. CDR1 SGHTA and CDR2 FQGNSA come from the germline V gene. Unmatched junction bases numbered 4, after V lost 3 bases and J lost 7 bases. The CDR3, as DNA: TGTGCCAGCAGCTTGAGCGGGAGGAGGGAGCAGTACTTC. Amino acid sequence: CASSLSGRREQYF. The whole variable domain, remainder taken from reference TRBV7-2 and TRBJ2-7, is GAGVSQSPSNKVTEKGKDVELRCDPISGHTALYWYRQSLGQGLEFLIYFQGNSAPDKSGLPSDRFSAERTGGSVSTLTIQRTQQEDSAVYLCASSLSGRREQYFGPGTRLTVT.

This clone was seen once. Since a far larger clone is one base different, this is likely a read error. This CDR3 is also generated by other DNA sequences in the sample. V gene TRBV15 combines with J gene TRBJ2-5; perhaps TRBD2 as D (6 bases). CDR1 is LNHNV and CDR2 is YYDKDF in the germline V gene (reference sequence). With 1 base removed from V and 8 bases from J, the gap between germline ends came to 20 bases. The CDR3 runs 16 residues. The CDR3 reads CATSRGRYTGVETQYF. In DNA, the CDR3 is TGTGCCACCAGCAGAGGTCGTTATACGGGAGTAGAAACCCAGTACTTC.

The CDR3 region has the DNA TGTGCCAGCAGCTCCGGACAGGGAACCGAAAAACTGTTTTTT. It encodes CASSSGQGTEKLFF. The chain recombines TRBV7-2 with TRBJ1-4, with 8 positions matching TRBD1. V lost 4 bases to trimming and J lost 8 bases; unmatched junction nucleotides: 6. Germline V gene sequence: CDR1 SGHTA, CDR2 FQGNSA. The CDR3 extends over 14 amino acids.

V is TRBV11-2 and J is TRBJ2-7; 8 nucleotides align to TRBD1. The germline CDR1 and CDR2 sequences are SGHAT and FQNNGV. Unmatched junction bases numbered 3, after V lost 5 bases and J lost 0 bases. This CDR3 is built from 14 residues. This chain's CDR3 is CASSGTGSSYEQYF. The CDR3 nucleotides are TGTGCCAGCAGCGGGACAGGCAGCTCCTACGAGCAGTACTTC.

This clone showed up just a few times. The chain links TRBV7-9 to TRBJ2-4, with TRBD1 identical over 10 bases. J lost 9 bases, V lost 2 bases, and 7 bases had no gene match. The CDR3 has 15 amino acids. CDR1 and CDR2 from the germline V gene are SEHNR and FQNEAQ (reference sequence). CDR3 region: CASSLPWDRGPIQYF. In nucleotides, the CDR3 is TGTGCCAGCAGCTTACCCTGGGACAGGGGACCCATTCAGTACTTC. Full variable domain (outside the CDR3, taken from reference TRBV7-9 and TRBJ2-4): DTGVSQNPRHKITKRGQNVTFRCDPISEHNRLYWYRQTLGQGPEFLTYFQNEAQLEKSRLLSDRFSAERPKGSFSTLEIQRTEQGDSAMYLCASSLPWDRGPIQYFGAGTRLSVL.

This clone was recorded only once. V is TRBV19 and J is TRBJ2-1, with 13 bases that match TRBD2. V shed 4 bases and J 9 bases; nucleotides not matched to a gene: 6. Germline V gene sequence: CDR1 LNHDA, CDR2 SQIVND (reference sequence). The CDR3 spans 15 residues. The CDR3 protein is CASSRTSGSISEQFF. CDR3 sequence (DNA): TGTGCCAGTAGTAGGACTAGCGGGAGTATCAGTGAGCAGTTCTTC.

In this sample, this clone turned up many times. Other DNA sequences in this sample translate to the same CDR3. The chain links TRBV6-5 to TRBJ2-3; 12 bases fit TRBD2. This CDR3 region has 15 residues. CDR1 is MNHEY and CDR2 is SVGAGI in the germline V gene. Germline trimming cut 7 bases from V and 3 bases from J; bases unmatched to any gene: 5. The DNA of the CDR3 is TGTGCCAGCATGTGGACTAGCGGGATGACAGATACGCAGTATTTT. Its translation: CASMWTSGMTDTQYF.

Remarks on this clone: A far larger clone is only one base removed, so a read error is likely. Other DNA sequences in this specimen translate into the identical CDR3. J is TRBJ1-2 and V is TRBV30; the D is unclear. The V and J ends lost 6 bases and 6 bases respectively, with 23 bases between them. CDR3 length: 15 amino acids. Germline CDR1 and CDR2: GTSNPN and SVGIG (reference sequence). The CDR3 bases are TGTGCCTGCCTCTGGGGTTCTGGGGAAGTCCATGGCTACACCTTC. As protein: CACLWGSGEVHGYTF.

The V call is TRBV14, the J call TRBJ2-7, with 11 bases identical to TRBD1. Germline CDR1 is SGHDN and CDR2 is FVKESK. This CDR3 region has 15 residues. After removal of 5 bases from V and 5 bases from J, the junction contained 8 bases not matched to a gene. The CDR3 DNA follows: TGTGCCAGCAGCAGTCGGACAGGGGGCTCAAACGAGCAGTACTTC. It codes for CASSSRTGGSNEQYF.

This clone was counted many times. The rearrangement links TRBV7-2 to TRBJ2-7; possibly TRBD1 for D (5 bases). The CDR3 spans 15 residues. Between the trimmed V and J ends, which lost 0 bases and 5 bases, there was a span of 14 bases. CDR1 SGHTA and CDR2 FQGNSA come from the germline V gene. CDR3 bases: TGTGCCAGCAGCTTAGCGCCTACAGGCACCCACGAGCAGTACTTC. This encodes CASSLAPTGTHEQYF.

The rearrangement links TRBV2 to TRBJ2-5; 8 positions agree with TRBD1. The CDR3 covers 15 residues. Germline CDR1 and CDR2: SNHLY and FYNNEI. With 5 bases clipped from V and 5 bases from J, the junction kept 10 bases outside the gene matches. The CDR3 spells CASSPGAGGGETQYF. The CDR3 nucleotides are TGTGCCAGCAGTCCCGGGGCAGGGGGCGGGGAGACCCAGTACTTC.

The chain joins TRBV6-6 to TRBJ2-6; D remains ambiguous. This CDR3 spans 15 amino acids. Trimming cost V 6 bases and J 2 bases, with 11 bases left between them. Germline CDR1 and CDR2: MNHNY and SVGAGI (reference sequence). CDR3 nucleotide sequence: TGTGCCAGCAGCAACCCTGGGCCTGGGGCCAACGTCCTGACTTTC. This codes for CASSNPGPGANVLTF.

This chain joins TRBV9 and TRBJ2-5; D is possibly TRBD2 (6 bases). Germline loops: CDR1 SGDLS, CDR2 YYNGEE. Trimming pared 5 bases from V and 1 base from J, leaving 15 bases between. This CDR3 region has 15 residues. This chain's CDR3 is CASSDLRGGQETQYF. As DNA, the CDR3 is TGTGCCAGCAGTGACCTGCGGGGCGGCCAAGAGACCCAGTACTTC.

This clone came up a few times. Here the CDR3 reads CASSSTRNKVSYEQYF. For the CDR3, the DNA is TGTGCCAGCTCATCGACGCGGAATAAAGTATCCTACGAGCAGTACTTC. The gene calls are TRBV18 and TRBJ2-7; D not resolved. The germline V and J ends were trimmed by 5 bases and 1 base, with 18 bases remaining between them. Germline V gene sequence: CDR1 KGHSH, CDR2 LQKENI. The CDR3 has 16 residues. The full variable domain, in which reference TRBV18 and TRBJ2-7 provide the parts outside the CDR3, is NAGVMQNPRHLVRRRGQEARLRCSPMKGHSHVYWYRQLPEEGLKFMVYLQKENIIDESGMPKERFSAEFPKEGPSILRIQQVVRGDSAAYFCASSSTRNKVSYEQYFGPGTRLTVT.

V gene TRBV7-9 combines with J gene TRBJ2-7; TRBD2 matches 8 bases. Germline V lookup: CDR1 SEHNR, CDR2 FQNEAQ (reference sequence). After removal of 5 bases from V and 6 bases from J, the junction contained 6 bases not matched to a gene. This CDR3 comprises 13 residues. The CDR3 protein is CASSIGAGGEQYF. CDR3 sequence (DNA): TGTGCCAGCAGCATTGGCGCGGGGGGCGAGCAGTACTTC.

Points on this clone: With a far larger clone one base away, a read error is the likely cause. The chain carries TRBV30 and TRBJ1-5, with 10 bases that match TRBD1. V was clipped by 2 bases and J by 6 bases; unmatched bases: 4. Looked up from germline, CDR1 is GTSNPN and CDR2 is SVGIG (reference sequence). This CDR3 comprises 14 residues. Here the CDR3 DNA reads TGTGCCTGGAGTATGGGACAGGGGAGTCAGCCCCAGCATTTT. Its protein is CAWSMGQGSQPQHF.

The chain couples TRBV28 to TRBJ2-1, with D possibly called TRBD1 or TRBD2 (5 bases each). CDR1 is MDHEN, CDR2 SYDVKM, per germline. The CDR3 contains 16 residues. V was trimmed by 4 bases and J by 7 bases, leaving 20 bases between them. CDR3 nucleotide sequence: TGTGCCAGCAGTTCTTTAGCCATCCTAGAGGGGAATGAGCAGTTCTTC. Encoded protein: CASSSLAILEGNEQFF.

The chain carries TRBV10-3 and TRBJ2-2; possibly TRBD1 or TRBD2 for D (5 bases each). CDR1 and CDR2 (germline): ENHRY, SYGVKD. CDR3 size: 13 residues. The V end was cut by 4 bases, the J end by 3 bases, with 6 bases between. CDR3 region: CAISGGYTGELFF. CDR3 bases: TGTGCCATCAGTGGGGGGTACACCGGGGAGCTGTTTTTT.

Comment on this clone: One base away lies a much larger clone, so this may be a sequencing read error. Other DNA sequences in this sample translate to the same CDR3. The rearrangement links TRBV7-2 to TRBJ2-7, with unresolved D. Germline V CDR1 and CDR2: SGHTA, FQGNSA. V dropped 2 bases and J dropped 1 base, with 0 bases sitting between them. This CDR3 has 11 amino acids. The CDR3 reads CASSLSYEQYF. The CDR3 coding sequence is TGTGCCAGCAGCTTATCCTACGAGCAGTACTTC.

This clone was counted between two and nine times. V usage is TRBV6-6 and J usage is TRBJ1-5; D is undetermined. The CDR3 runs to 12 residues. Germline V gives CDR1 MNHNY, CDR2 SVGAGI (reference sequence). With 5 bases removed from V and 7 bases from J, the gap between germline ends came to 9 bases. The CDR3 nucleotides are TGTGCCAGCAGTAACCCGGTACAGCCCCAGCATTTT. Translating gives CASSNPVQPQHF.

This clone showed up many times. The chain carries TRBV28 and TRBJ2-7, with 10 bases lining up with TRBD1. The germline CDR1 and CDR2 sequences are MDHEN and SYDVKM. This CDR3 region has 15 residues. The trim removed 3 bases at V and 5 bases at J, leaving 7 bases unmatched. In DNA form, the CDR3 reads TGTGCCAGCAGTTTGGCCGGGACAGGGGCTAACGAGCAGTACTTC. Protein: CASSLAGTGANEQYF.

Worth noting for this clone: This CDR3 is also generated by other DNA sequences in the sample. The V and J genes are TRBV14 and TRBJ2-3; 8 bases match TRBD1. This CDR3 is 16 amino acids long. V lost 3 bases, J lost 1 base, and 6 bases stayed unmatched. CDR1 is SGHDN and CDR2 is FVKESK in the germline V gene. The CDR3 sequence: CASSQLRGQGTDTQYF. The CDR3 DNA sequence: TGTGCCAGCAGCCAGCTTAGGGGACAGGGCACAGATACGCAGTATTTT.